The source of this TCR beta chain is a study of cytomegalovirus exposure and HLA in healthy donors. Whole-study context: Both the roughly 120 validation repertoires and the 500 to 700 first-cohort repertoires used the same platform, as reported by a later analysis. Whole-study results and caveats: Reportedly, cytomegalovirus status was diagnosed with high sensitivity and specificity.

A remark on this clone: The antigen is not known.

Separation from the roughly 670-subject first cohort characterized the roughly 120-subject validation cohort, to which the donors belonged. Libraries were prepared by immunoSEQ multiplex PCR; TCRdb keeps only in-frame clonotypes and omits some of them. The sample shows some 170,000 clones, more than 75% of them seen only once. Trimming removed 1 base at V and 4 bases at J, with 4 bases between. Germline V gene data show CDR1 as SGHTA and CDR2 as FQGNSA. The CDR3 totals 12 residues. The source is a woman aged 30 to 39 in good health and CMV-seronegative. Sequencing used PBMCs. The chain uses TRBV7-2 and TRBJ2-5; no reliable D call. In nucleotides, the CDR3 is TGTGCCAGCAGCTTAGATCGAGAGACCCAGTACTTC. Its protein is CASSLDRETQYF.